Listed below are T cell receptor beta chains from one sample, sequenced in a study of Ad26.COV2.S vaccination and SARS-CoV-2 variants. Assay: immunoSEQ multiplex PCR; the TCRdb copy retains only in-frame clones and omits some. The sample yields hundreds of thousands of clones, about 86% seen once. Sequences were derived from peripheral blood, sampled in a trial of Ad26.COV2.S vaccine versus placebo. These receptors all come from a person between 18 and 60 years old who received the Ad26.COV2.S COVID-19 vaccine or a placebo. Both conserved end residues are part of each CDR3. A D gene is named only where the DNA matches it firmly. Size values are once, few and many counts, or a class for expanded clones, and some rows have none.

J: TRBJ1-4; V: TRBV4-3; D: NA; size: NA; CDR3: CASSQGSGEEKLFF; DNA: TGCGCCAGCAGCCAAGGATCGGGGGAGGAAAAACTGTTTTTT
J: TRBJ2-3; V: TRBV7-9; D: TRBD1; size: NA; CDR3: CASRWLLTGSTDTQYF; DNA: TGTGCCAGCAGGTGGCTATTGACAGGGAGCACAGATACGCAGTATTTT
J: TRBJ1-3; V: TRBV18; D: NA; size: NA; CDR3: CASSREDRAVGNTIYF; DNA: TGTGCCAGCTCACGGGAAGACCGGGCGGTCGGAAACACCATATATTTT
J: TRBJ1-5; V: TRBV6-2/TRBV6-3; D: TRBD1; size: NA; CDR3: CASSSDRPNSNQPQHF; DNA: TGTGCCAGCAGTTCGGACAGGCCTAATAGCAATCAGCCCCAGCATTTT
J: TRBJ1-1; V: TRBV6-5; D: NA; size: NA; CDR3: CASANPFSGTEAFF; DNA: TGTGCCAGCGCTAACCCGTTTTCGGGCACTGAAGCTTTCTTT
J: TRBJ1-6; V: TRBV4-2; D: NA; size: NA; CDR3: CASSQANSPLHF; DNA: TGTGCCAGCAGCCAAGCTAATTCACCCCTCCACTTT
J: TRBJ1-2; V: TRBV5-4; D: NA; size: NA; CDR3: CASSPQGARGYTF; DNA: TGTGCCAGCAGCCCCCAAGGGGCACGGGGCTACACCTTC
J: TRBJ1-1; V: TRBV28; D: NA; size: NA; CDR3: CASSPDTNTEAFF; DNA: TGTGCCAGCAGTCCCGACACGAACACTGAAGCTTTCTTT
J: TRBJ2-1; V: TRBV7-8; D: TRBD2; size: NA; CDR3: CASSSTSGGSYEQFF; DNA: TGTGCCAGCAGCTCGACTAGCGGGGGGTCATATGAGCAGTTCTTC
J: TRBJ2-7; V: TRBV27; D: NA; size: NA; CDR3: CASSPTRRYEQYF; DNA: TGTGCCAGCAGTCCCACCCGGCGCTACGAGCAGTACTTC
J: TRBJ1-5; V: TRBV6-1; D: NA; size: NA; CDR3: CASSERGRASQPQHF; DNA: TGTGCCAGCAGTGAACGGGGACGGGCCAGTCAGCCCCAGCATTTT
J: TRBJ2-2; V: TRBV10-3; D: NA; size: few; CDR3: CATYLGGAGELFF; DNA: TGTGCCACCTACCTAGGGGGAGCTGGGGAGCTGTTTTTT
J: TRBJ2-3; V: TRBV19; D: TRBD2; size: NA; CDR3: CASRKGGGNTDTQYF; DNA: TGTGCCAGTAGAAAGGGCGGGGGTAACACAGATACGCAGTATTTT
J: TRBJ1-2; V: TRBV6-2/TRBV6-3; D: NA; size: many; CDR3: CASSYSPGAGDYGYTF; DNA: TGTGCCAGCAGTTACTCGCCGGGGGCTGGTGACTATGGCTACACCTTC
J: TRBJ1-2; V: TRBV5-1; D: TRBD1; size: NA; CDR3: CASSQGQNYGYTF; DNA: TGCGCCAGCAGCCAGGGACAGAACTATGGCTACACCTTC
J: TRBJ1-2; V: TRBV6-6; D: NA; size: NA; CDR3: CASSLRGGYYGYTF; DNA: TGTGCCAGCAGCCTCCGAGGGGGGTACTATGGCTACACCTTC
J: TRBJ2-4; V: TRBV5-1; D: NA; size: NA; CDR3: CASRAEENIQYF; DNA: TGCGCCAGCAGGGCGGAGGAAAACATTCAGTACTTC
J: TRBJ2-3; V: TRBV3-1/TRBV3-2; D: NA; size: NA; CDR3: CASSPSGTSDTQYF; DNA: TGTGCCAGCAGCCCTTCCGGAACATCGGATACGCAGTATTTT
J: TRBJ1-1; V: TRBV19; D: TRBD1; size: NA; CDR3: CASSIGTGLDRGAFF; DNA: TGTGCCAGTAGTATAGGGACAGGCTTGGACCGTGGGGCTTTCTTT
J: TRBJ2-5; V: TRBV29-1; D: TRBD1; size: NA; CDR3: CSGKGTAQETQYF; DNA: TGCAGCGGTAAAGGGACAGCTCAAGAGACCCAGTACTTC
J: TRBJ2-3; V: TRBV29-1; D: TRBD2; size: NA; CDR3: CSVENRRGGPNTQYF; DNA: TGCAGCGTTGAAAATCGGCGGGGGGGCCCAAATACGCAGTATTTT
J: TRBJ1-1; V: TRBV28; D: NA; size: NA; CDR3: CASSLEGMNTEAFF; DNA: TGTGCCAGCAGTTTGGAGGGGATGAACACTGAAGCTTTCTTT
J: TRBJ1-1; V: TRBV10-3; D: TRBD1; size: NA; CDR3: CAISGGSGTGGLTEAFF; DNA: TGTGCCATCAGTGGAGGATCGGGGACAGGGGGCCTCACTGAAGCTTTCTTT
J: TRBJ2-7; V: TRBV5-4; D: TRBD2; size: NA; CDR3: CASSRPGLAGVGGYEQYF; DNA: TGTGCCAGCAGCCGGCCGGGACTAGCGGGAGTGGGGGGCTACGAGCAGTACTTC
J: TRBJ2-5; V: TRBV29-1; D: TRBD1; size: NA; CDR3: CSVARTGQETQYF; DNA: TGCAGCGTTGCACGGACAGGCCAAGAGACCCAGTACTTC
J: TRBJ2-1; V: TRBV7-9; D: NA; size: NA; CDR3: CASQRLLSYNEQFF; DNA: TGTGCCAGCCAGCGCCTTCTCTCCTACAATGAGCAGTTCTTC
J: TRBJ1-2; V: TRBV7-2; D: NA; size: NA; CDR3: CASSRSRDINYGYTF; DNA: TGTGCCAGCAGCCGGTCCCGGGACATAAACTATGGCTACACCTTC
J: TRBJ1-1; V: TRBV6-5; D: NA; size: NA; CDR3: CASRGPQDTEAFF; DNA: TGTGCCAGCAGAGGACCGCAGGACACTGAAGCTTTCTTT
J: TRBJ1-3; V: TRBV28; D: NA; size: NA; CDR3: CATSASPSSGNTIYF; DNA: TGTGCCACATCGGCCTCACCGAGCTCTGGAAACACCATATATTTT
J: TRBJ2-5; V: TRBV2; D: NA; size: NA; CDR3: CASSEVGRAQYF; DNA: TGTGCCAGCAGTGAGGTAGGACGGGCCCAGTACTTC
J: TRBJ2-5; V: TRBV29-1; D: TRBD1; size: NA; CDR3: CSVRGTAQETQYF; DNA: TGCAGCGTACGAGGGACAGCCCAAGAGACCCAGTACTTC
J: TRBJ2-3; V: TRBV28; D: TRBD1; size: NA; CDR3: CASRLRTGRTDTQYF; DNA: TGTGCCAGCAGACTCCGGACAGGGCGGACAGATACGCAGTATTTT
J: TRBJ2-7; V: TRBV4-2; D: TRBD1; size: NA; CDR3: CASSQDGGQGSQQYF; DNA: TGTGCCAGCAGCCAAGATGGGGGACAGGGGAGCCAGCAGTACTTC
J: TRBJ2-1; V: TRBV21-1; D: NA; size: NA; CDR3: CASSNPDRGGNEQFF; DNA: TGTGCCAGCAGCAACCCCGACAGGGGTGGAAATGAGCAGTTCTTC
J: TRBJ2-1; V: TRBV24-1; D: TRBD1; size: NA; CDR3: CATSDWDETGGNNEQFF; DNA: TGTGCCACCAGTGATTGGGACGAGACAGGGGGAAACAATGAGCAGTTCTTC
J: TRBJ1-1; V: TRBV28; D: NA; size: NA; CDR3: CASSSGVSTEAFF; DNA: TGTGCCAGCAGTTCAGGGGTGTCCACTGAAGCTTTCTTT
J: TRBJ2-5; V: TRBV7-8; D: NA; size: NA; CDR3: CASSPYGKTQYF; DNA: TGTGCCAGCAGCCCCTATGGGAAGACCCAGTACTTC
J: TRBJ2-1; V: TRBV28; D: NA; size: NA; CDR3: CASSAGTYDEQFF; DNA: TGTGCCAGCAGTGCCGGGACTTACGATGAGCAGTTCTTC
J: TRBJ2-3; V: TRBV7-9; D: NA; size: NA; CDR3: CASSLAGGTPSTDTQYF; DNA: TGTGCCAGCAGCTTAGCGGGGGGGACACCTAGCACAGATACGCAGTATTTT
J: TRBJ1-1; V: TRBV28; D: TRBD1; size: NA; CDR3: CASSLPGQGIGTEAFF; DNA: TGTGCCAGCAGTTTACCGGGACAGGGGATCGGAACTGAAGCTTTCTTT
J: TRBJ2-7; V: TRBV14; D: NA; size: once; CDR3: CASSQTYEQYF; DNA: TGTGCCAGCAGCCAAACCTACGAGCAGTACTTC
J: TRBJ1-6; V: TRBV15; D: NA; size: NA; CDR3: CATASSYNSPLHF; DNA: TGTGCCACGGCGAGCTCCTATAATTCACCCCTCCACTTT
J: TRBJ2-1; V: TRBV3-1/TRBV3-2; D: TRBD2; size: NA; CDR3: CASSHGLAGGATFF; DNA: TGTGCCAGCAGCCACGGACTAGCGGGGGGAGCGACGTTCTTC
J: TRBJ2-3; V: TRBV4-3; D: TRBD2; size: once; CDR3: CASSQDPAGTSGFPDTQYF; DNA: TGCGCCAGCAGCCAAGATCCCGCCGGGACTAGCGGGTTTCCAGATACGCAGTATTTT
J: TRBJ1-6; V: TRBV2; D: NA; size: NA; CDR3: CASSEWDVGSPLHF; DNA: TGTGCCAGCAGTGAATGGGACGTCGGTTCACCCCTCCACTTT
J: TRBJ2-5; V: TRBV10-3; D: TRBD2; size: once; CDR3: CAIRGVQETQYF; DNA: TGTGCCATTCGGGGGGTGCAAGAGACCCAGTACTTC
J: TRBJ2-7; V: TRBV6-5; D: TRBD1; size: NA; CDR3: CASRGTGLTYEQYF; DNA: TGTGCCAGCAGGGGGACAGGGTTGACCTACGAGCAGTACTTC
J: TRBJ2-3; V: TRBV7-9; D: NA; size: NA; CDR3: CASSLRDTQYF; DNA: TGTGCCAGCAGCTTGAGGGATACGCAGTATTTT
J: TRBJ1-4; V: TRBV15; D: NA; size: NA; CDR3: CATSIDGYSHEKLFF; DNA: TGTGCCACCAGCATAGACGGGTATTCCCACGAAAAACTGTTTTTT
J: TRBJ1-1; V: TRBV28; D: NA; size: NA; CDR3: CASSFLVGPAEAFF; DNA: TGTGCCAGCAGTTTCCTCGTTGGCCCAGCTGAAGCTTTCTTT
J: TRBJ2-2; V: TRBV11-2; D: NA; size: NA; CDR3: CASSLEVSLNTGELFF; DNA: TGTGCCAGCAGCTTAGAGGTTAGCCTGAACACCGGGGAGCTGTTTTTT